The 14 T cell receptor beta chains below all came from one sample that was sequenced in a study of blood T cells in healthy people across ages. It was with a sample-barcoded 5' primer and a J-beta primer mix that a second PCR of about 6 to 11 cycles was run. MiXCR, applied by TCRdb to the 5' RACE reads, yields one record per CDR3 protein. The sample holds 780,000 or so distinct CDR3 sequences, 53% seen once. Sequencing input: blood. These receptors were collected from a man older than 75 in good health.

The rearrangement uses TRBV20-1 and TRBJ2-2, with a possible D match to TRBD1 (7 bases). The CDR3 is 14 amino acids. In germline, CDR1 is DFQATT, CDR2 SNEGSKA (reference sequence). Trimming removed 1 base from V and 5 bases from J, with 11 bases in between. The CDR3 DNA reads as TGCAGTGCTAGAGTGGCGGGACAGACCGGGGAGCTGTTTTTT. Translated: CSARVAGQTGELFF.

The gene calls are TRBV4-2 and TRBJ2-5, with TRBD2 identical over 9 bases. The germline V gene has CDR1 LGHNA and CDR2 YNFKEQ. After removal of 1 base from V and 11 bases from J, the junction contained 11 bases not matched to a gene. The CDR3 has 15 amino acids. In DNA, the CDR3 is TGTGCCAGCAGCCAAGGTAGCGGGAGAGGTCGAGAGCAGTACTTC. Translating gives CASSQGSGRGREQYF.

This chain joins TRBV27 and TRBJ2-6, with TRBD1 matching over 7 bases. V lost 2 bases, J lost 0 bases, and 10 bases stayed unmatched. The CDR3 runs to 19 residues. The germline CDR1 and CDR2 sequences are MNHEY and SMNVEV (reference sequence). The CDR3 DNA is TGTGCCAGCAGTTTAGAGGGCCAGGGGGTCCTCTCTGGGGCCAACGTCCTGACTTTC. Amino acids: CASSLEGQGVLSGANVLTF. The variable domain in full, completed from reference TRBV27 and TRBJ2-6, reads EAQVTQNPRYLITVTGKKLTVTCSQNMNHEYMSWYRQDPGLGLRQIYYSMNVEVTDKGDVPEGYKVSRKEKRNFPLILESPSPNQTSLYFCASSLEGQGVLSGANVLTFGAGSRLTVL.

V gene TRBV27 combines with J gene TRBJ2-1; 10 bases fit TRBD2. Germline CDR1 is MNHEY and CDR2 is SMNVEV (reference sequence). With 5 bases clipped from V and 5 bases from J, the junction kept 9 bases outside the gene matches. The CDR3 totals 16 residues. The CDR3 loop is CASSRTAGGPNNEQFF. CDR3 coding DNA: TGTGCCAGCAGTAGGACAGCGGGAGGGCCGAACAATGAGCAGTTCTTC.

The sample holds a few counts of this clonotype. The genes are TRBV3-1 and TRBJ2-5, with D perhaps matching TRBD1 or TRBD2 (5 bases each). In germline, CDR1 is LGHDT, CDR2 YNNKEL (reference sequence). V shed 0 bases and J shed 7 bases, with 15 bases lying between them. The CDR3 totals 15 residues. In DNA form, the CDR3 reads TGTGCCAGCAGCCAAGATCTCCGGGGCCTGGGGACCCAGTACTTC. Protein product: CASSQDLRGLGTQYF.

The rearrangement uses TRBV20-1 and TRBJ2-7; the D is unclear. Trimming shortened V by 0 bases and J by 7 bases, and 13 bases separated the two germline ends. The CDR3 is 13 residues long. Germline V gene data show CDR1 as DFQATT and CDR2 as SNEGSKA (reference sequence). CDR3 region: CSARDGVPGEQYF. CDR3 nucleotides: TGCAGTGCTAGAGATGGGGTCCCCGGTGAGCAGTACTTC.

V gene TRBV29-1 combines with J gene TRBJ1-1; D remains unclear. The V gene lost 7 bases and the J gene lost 0 bases, with 12 bases spanning the gap. This CDR3 region has 13 residues. Germline V gene lookup returns CDR1 SQVTM and CDR2 ANQGSEA. CDR3 DNA sequence: TGCAGCGCAATACAGTCCATGAACACTGAAGCTTTCTTT. This encodes CSAIQSMNTEAFF.

This clonotype was observed a few times. The chain links TRBV20-1 to TRBJ2-7; 11 bases map to TRBD2. The germline gives CDR1 DFQATT, CDR2 SNEGSKA (reference sequence). The CDR3 has 16 residues. The J segment lost 5 bases and the V segment lost 4 bases, leaving 13 bases of the junction unmatched. This chain's CDR3 is CSAIQAGTSGVDEQYF. CDR3 bases: TGCAGTGCTATCCAAGCCGGGACTAGCGGTGTTGACGAGCAGTACTTC.

The chain employs TRBV6-2 or TRBV6-3 and TRBJ2-5; D is unresolved. The end of the DNA is better explained by TRBJ2-7, so the J call may be wrong. Germline assignment: CDR1 MNHEY and CDR2 SVGEGT. This CDR3 is built from 13 residues. As DNA, the CDR3 is TGTGCCAGCAGAAAAGACTGGGACTACGAGCAGTACTTC. Translation: CASRKDWDYEQYF.

This chain uses TRBV5-6 with TRBJ1-6; D is perhaps TRBD1 (5 bases). The germline V and J ends were trimmed by 4 bases and 4 bases, with 15 bases remaining between them. Germline lookup yields CDR1 SGHDT and CDR2 YYEEEE. The length of the CDR3 is 16 residues. The CDR3 region is CASSPGVGVYNSPLHF. CDR3 nucleotide sequence: TGTGCCAGCAGCCCGGGAGTGGGGGTGTATAATTCACCCCTCCACTTT.

This clonotype has a handful of counts. J is TRBJ2-3 and V is TRBV10-3; the D gene is possibly TRBD2 (6 bases). The germline CDR1 and CDR2 sequences are ENHRY and SYGVKD. Trimming stripped 4 bases from V and 14 bases from J, with 25 bases between. This CDR3 has 15 amino acids. This CDR3 is CAISAGGVGSGYAYF. CDR3 bases: TGTGCCATCAGTGCGGGCGGGGTAGGGTCCGGATACGCGTATTTT.

This clonotype was detected only a few times. The chain has TRBV2 and TRBJ2-6, with D unclear. V was trimmed by 8 bases and J by 1 base, leaving 12 bases between them. The CDR3 totals 15 residues. Germline CDR1 and CDR2: SNHLY and FYNNEI. The CDR3 DNA reads TGTGCCAGCTGGTTGAAGGGTTCTGGGGCCAACGTCCTGACTTTC. Translated, it gives CASWLKGSGANVLTF.

The chain couples TRBV6-6 to TRBJ2-4, with 8 bases that match TRBD2. This CDR3 has 15 residues. Germline CDR1 MNHNY, CDR2 SVGAGI (reference sequence). V shed 6 bases, J shed 7 bases, and the junction held 11 bases outside the gene matches. CDR3 bases: TGTGCCAGCAGGGTAGCGGGGTCGGCGAGGAACATTCAGTACTTC. It specifies CASRVAGSARNIQYF.

The rearrangement links TRBV18 to TRBJ1-1; a possible D gene is TRBD1 (6 bases). In germline, CDR1 is KGHSH, CDR2 LQKENI. V was cut by 5 bases and J by 6 bases, with 13 bases left in between. The CDR3 runs to 13 residues. The CDR3 here is CASSAGGGSEAFF. Here the CDR3 DNA reads TGTGCCAGCTCAGCCGGGGGGGGCTCTGAAGCTTTCTTT.